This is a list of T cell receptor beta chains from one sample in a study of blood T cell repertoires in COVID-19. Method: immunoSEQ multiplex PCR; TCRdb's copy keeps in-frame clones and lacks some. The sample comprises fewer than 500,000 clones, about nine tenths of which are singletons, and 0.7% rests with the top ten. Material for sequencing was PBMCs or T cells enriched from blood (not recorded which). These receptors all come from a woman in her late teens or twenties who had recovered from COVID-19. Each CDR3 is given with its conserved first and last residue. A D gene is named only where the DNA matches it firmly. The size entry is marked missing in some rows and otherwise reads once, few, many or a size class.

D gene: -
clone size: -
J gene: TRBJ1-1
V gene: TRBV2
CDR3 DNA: TGTGCCAGCCCAGCGGACAGGAACACTGAAGCTTTCTTT
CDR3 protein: CASPADRNTEAFF

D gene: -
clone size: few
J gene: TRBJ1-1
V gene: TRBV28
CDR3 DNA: TGTGCCAGCAGTTTGGTCGAGGGCAGAGCTTTCTTT
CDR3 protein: CASSLVEGRAFF

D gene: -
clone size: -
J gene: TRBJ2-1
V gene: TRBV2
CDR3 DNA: TGTGCCAGCAGAGCAATCCAAGGGAGGAATGAGCAGTTCTTC
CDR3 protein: CASRAIQGRNEQFF

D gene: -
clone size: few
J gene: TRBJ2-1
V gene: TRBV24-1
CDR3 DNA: TGTGCCACCAGTGATACGGGTTGGAGCGATGAGCAGTTCTTC
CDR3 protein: CATSDTGWSDEQFF

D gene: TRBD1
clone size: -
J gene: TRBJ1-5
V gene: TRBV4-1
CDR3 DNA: TGCGCCAGCAGCCAGGGCAGGGGGCCCGGTCAGCCCCAGCATTTT
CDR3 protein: CASSQGRGPGQPQHF

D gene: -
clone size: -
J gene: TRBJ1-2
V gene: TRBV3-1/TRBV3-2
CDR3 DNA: TGTGCCAGCAGCCAAGGTCGCAACCCTAGCCTAAATGGCTACACCTTC
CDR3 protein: CASSQGRNPSLNGYTF

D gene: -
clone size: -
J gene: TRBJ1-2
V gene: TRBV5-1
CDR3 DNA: TGCGCCAGCAGCTTTGGAGAATGGGATGGCTACACCTTC
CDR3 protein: CASSFGEWDGYTF

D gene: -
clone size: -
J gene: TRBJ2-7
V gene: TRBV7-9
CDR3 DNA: TGTGCCAGCAGCTTAGCAGGGGGCGCGGGGGAGCAGTACTTC
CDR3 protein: CASSLAGGAGEQYF

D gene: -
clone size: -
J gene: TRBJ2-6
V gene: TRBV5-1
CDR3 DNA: TGCGCCAGCAGCTTGGACGAGATCTCTGGGGCCAACGTCCTGACTTTC
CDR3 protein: CASSLDEISGANVLTF

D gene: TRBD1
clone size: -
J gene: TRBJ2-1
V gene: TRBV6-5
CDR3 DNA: TGTGCCAGCAGCGTAACAGGGGGAGAGTCCAATGAGCAGTTCTTC
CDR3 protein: CASSVTGGESNEQFF

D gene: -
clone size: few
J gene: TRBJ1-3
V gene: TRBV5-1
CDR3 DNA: TGCGCCAGCAGCCCGGAGACTGGAAACACCATATATTTT
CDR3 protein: CASSPETGNTIYF

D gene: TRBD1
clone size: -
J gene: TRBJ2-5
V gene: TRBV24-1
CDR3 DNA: TGTGCCACCAGTGATATTTCTACCCCAGGGGGCAGAGAGACCCAGTACTTC
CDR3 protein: CATSDISTPGGRETQYF

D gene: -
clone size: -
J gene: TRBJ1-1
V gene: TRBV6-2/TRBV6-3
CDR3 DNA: TGTGCCAGCAGCTCAGGGATTCGTGCTTTCTTT
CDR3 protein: CASSSGIRAFF

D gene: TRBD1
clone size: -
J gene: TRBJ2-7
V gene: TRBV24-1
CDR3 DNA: TGTGCCACCAGTGGGCTCTCGACAGGGGGATACGAGCAGTACTTC
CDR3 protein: CATSGLSTGGYEQYF

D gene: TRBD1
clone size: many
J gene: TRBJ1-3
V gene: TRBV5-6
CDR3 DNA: TGTGCCAGCAGCTACAAGACAGGGTCTTCTGGAAACACCATATATTTT
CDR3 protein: CASSYKTGSSGNTIYF

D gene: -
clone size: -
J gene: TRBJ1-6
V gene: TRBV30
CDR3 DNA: TGTGCCTGGCGGATCCGGGACATAAGATCACCCCTCCACTTT
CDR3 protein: CAWRIRDIRSPLHF

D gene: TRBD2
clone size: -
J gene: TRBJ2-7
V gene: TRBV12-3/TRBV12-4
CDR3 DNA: TGTGCCAGCAGTTCCGCCGGGGGGGGCGAGCAGTACTTC
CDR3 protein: CASSSAGGGEQYF

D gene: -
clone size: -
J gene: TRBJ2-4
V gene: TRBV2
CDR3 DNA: TGTGCCAGCAGTGACGGACAGAATAACATTCAGTACTTC
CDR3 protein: CASSDGQNNIQYF

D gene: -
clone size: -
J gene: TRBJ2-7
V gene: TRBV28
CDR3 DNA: TGTGCCAGCAGTTTAAGGGCAGGGCCCTCCTACGAGCAGTACTTC
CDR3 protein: CASSLRAGPSYEQYF

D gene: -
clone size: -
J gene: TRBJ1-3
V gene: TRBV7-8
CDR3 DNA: TGTGCCAGCAGCCGAGACGGACAATTCTCTGGAAACACCATATATTTT
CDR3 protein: CASSRDGQFSGNTIYF

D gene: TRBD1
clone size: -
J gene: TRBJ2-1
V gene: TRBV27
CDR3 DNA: TGTGCCAGCAGTCCGTCCGGGACAGGGGCCCATGAGCAGTTCTTC
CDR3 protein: CASSPSGTGAHEQFF

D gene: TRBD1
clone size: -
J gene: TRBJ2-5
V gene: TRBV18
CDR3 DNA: TGTGCCAGCTCACAGGGGTCAGGGGGCGAAGAGACCCAGTACTTC
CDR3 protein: CASSQGSGGEETQYF

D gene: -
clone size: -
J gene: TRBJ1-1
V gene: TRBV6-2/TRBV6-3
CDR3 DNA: TGTGCCAGCAGTCCCCCCGTGAGGAGGATGAACACTGAAGCTTTCTTT
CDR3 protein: CASSPPVRRMNTEAFF

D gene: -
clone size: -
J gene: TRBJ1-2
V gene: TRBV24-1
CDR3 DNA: TGTGCCACCAGTGGGGCAGGGATCTATGGCTACACCTTC
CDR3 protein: CATSGAGIYGYTF

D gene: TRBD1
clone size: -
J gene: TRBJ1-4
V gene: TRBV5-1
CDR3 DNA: TGCGCCAGCAGCGACTGGACAGGGGGCAATGAAAAACTGTTTTTT
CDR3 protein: CASSDWTGGNEKLFF

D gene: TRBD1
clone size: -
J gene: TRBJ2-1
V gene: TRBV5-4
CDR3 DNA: TGTGCCAGCAGCTACGGGACAGGGGTTAAGTTCTTC
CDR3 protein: CASSYGTGVKFF

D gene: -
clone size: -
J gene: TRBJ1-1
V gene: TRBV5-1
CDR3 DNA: TGCGCCAGCAGCTTGGCAGGTGAGAACACTGAAGCTTTCTTT
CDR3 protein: CASSLAGENTEAFF

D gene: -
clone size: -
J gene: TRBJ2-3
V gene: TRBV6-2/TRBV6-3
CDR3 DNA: TGTGCCAGCAGTTATATAAGGGGGGGTCGCCCGGATACGCAGTATTTT
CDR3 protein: CASSYIRGGRPDTQYF

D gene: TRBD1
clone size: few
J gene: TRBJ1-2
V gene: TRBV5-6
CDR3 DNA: TGTGCCAGCAGCCAGGGGGACTATGGCTACACCTTC
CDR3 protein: CASSQGDYGYTF

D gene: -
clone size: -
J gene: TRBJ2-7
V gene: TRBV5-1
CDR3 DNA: TGCGCCAGCAGCTTGGACGGAGTCAGGGGTGGCGAGCAGTACTTC
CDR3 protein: CASSLDGVRGGEQYF

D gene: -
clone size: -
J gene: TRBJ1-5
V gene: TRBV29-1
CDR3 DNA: TGCAGCGTTGGTTGGGGGGGACAGCCCCAGCATTTT
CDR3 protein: CSVGWGGQPQHF

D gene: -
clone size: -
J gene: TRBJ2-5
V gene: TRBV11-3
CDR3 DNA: TGTGCCAGCAGCCAGTTTGGCAGGCAGGGAGAGACCCAGTACTTC
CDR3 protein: CASSQFGRQGETQYF

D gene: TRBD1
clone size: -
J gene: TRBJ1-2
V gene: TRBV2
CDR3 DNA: TGTGCCAGCAGGGGTCCCCGGGACAGGGGGGGCTATGGCTACACCTTC
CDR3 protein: CASRGPRDRGGYGYTF

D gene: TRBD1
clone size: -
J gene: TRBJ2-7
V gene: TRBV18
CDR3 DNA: TGTGCCAGCTCATCAGGGGGAAACGAGCAGTACTTC
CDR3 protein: CASSSGGNEQYF

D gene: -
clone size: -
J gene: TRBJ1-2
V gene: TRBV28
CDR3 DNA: TGTGCCAGCAGTTCCACCGGGACACCCTATGGCTACACCTTC
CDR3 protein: CASSSTGTPYGYTF

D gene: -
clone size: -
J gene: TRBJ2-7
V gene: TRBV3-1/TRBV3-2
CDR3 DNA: TGTGCCAGCAGCCAAGATGGAGGTACCCCCCGGGAGCAGTACTTC
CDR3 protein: CASSQDGGTPREQYF

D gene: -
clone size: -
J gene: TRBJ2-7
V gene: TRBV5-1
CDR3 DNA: TGCGCCAGCAGCCCCGCCATCCGGGACACTTCCTACGAGCAGTACTTC
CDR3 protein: CASSPAIRDTSYEQYF

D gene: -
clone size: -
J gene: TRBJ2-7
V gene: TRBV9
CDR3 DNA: TGTGCCAGCAGCAAGGTCGGCGGGGTCTACGAGCAGTACTTC
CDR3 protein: CASSKVGGVYEQYF

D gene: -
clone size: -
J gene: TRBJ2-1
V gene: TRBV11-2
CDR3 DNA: TGTGCCAGCAGCCTTCCCGGGACTGCCACAATGCGGGTGTTCTTC
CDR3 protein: CASSLPGTATMRVFF

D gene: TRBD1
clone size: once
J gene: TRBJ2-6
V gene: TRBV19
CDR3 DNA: TGTGCCAGTAGTATCAGTAGGGGGCGGAAAGGATCTGGGGCCAACGTCCTGACTTTC
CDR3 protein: CASSISRGRKGSGANVLTF

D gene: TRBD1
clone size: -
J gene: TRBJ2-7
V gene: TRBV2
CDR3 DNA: TGTGCCAGCAGGGCCTTTGTGACAGGGAACGAGCAGTACTTC
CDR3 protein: CASRAFVTGNEQYF

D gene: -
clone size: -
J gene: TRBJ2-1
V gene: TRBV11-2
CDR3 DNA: TGTGCCAGCAGCCCCGGGAGCTCCTACAATGAGCAGTTCTTC
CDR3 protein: CASSPGSSYNEQFF

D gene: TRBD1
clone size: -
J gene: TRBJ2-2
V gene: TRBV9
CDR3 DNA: TGTGCCAGCAGCGTAGTGACAGGGCCTGAGTCCGGGGAGCTGTTTTTT
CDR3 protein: CASSVVTGPESGELFF

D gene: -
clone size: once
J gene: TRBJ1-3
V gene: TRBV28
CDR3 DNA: TGTGCCAGCAGTGAGGGAAACACCATATATTTT
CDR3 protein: CASSEGNTIYF

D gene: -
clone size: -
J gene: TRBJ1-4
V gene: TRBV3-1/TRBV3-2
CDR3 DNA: TGTGCCAGCAGCCAAGAACTCTCGGCAACTAATGAAAAACTGTTTTTT
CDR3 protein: CASSQELSATNEKLFF

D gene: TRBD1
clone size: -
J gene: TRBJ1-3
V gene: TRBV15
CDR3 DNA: TGTGCCACCAGCAGAGATGAGGGGGCGCGAGGAAACACCATATATTTT
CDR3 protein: CATSRDEGARGNTIYF

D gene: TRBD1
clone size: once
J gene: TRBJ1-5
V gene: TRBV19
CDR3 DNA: TGTGCCAGTAGCGTTGACAGGGGCAATAGCAATCAGCCCCAGCATTTT
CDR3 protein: CASSVDRGNSNQPQHF

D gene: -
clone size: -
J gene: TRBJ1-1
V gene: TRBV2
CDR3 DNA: TGTGCCAGCAGTGGGTATGGGCCTAACGAAGCTTTCTTT
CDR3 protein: CASSGYGPNEAFF

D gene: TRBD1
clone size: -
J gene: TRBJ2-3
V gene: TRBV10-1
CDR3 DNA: TGCGCCAGCAGTGACTCCGGGACAGGGCTCACAGATACGCAGTATTTT
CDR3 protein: CASSDSGTGLTDTQYF

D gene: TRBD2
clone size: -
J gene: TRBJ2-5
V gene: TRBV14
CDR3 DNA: TGTGCCAGCAGCCAAGTCTATCGGGACTACAAAGAGACCCAGTACTTC
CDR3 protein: CASSQVYRDYKETQYF

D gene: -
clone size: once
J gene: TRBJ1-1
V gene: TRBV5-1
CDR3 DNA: TGCGCCAGCAGGTCAGGAGGGGATAACACTGAAGCTTTCTTT
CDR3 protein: CASRSGGDNTEAFF

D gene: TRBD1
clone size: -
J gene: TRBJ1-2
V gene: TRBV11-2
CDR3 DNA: TGTGCCAGCAGCTCTGAGACAGGGACCTATGGCTACACCTTC
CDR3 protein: CASSSETGTYGYTF

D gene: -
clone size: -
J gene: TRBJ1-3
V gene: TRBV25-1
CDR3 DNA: TGTGCCAGCAGCAGGACAGCCTACTCTGGAAACACCATATATTTT
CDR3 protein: CASSRTAYSGNTIYF

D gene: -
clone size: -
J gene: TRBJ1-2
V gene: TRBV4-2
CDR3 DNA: TGTGCCAGCAGCGTCAATCAGGGGTCCTATGGCTACACCTTC
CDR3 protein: CASSVNQGSYGYTF

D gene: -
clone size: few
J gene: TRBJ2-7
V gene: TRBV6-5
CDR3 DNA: TGTGCCAGCATTCGGGACATCTCCTCTTACGAGCAGTACTTC
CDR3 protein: CASIRDISSYEQYF

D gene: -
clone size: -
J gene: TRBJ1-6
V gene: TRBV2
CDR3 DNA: TGTGCCAGTGGACAGAGTTATAATTCACCCCTCCACTTT
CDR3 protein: CASGQSYNSPLHF

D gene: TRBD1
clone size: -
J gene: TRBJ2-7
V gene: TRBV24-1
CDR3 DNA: TGTGCCACCAGTGACTCGGGACAGTTCTCCTACGAGCAGTACTTC
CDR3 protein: CATSDSGQFSYEQYF

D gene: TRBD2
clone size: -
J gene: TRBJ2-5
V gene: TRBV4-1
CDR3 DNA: TGCGCCAGCAGCCGAGCATCGATAGCGGGGGGTACCGAGACCCAGTACTTC
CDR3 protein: CASSRASIAGGTETQYF

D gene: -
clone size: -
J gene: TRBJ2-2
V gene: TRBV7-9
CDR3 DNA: TGTGCCAGCAGCTTATTGGGAGGCGGGGAGCTGTTTTTT
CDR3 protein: CASSLLGGGELFF